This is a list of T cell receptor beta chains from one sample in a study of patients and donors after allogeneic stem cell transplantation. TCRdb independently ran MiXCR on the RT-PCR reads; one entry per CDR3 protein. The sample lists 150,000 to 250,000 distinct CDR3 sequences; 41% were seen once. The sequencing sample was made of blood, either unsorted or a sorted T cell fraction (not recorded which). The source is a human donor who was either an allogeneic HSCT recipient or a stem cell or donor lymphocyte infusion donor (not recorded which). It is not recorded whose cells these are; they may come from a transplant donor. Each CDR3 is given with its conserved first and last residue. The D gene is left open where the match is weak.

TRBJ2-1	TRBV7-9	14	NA	CASSLVQGFNEQFF
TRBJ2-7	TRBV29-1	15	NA	CSVEGRAPYLYEQYF
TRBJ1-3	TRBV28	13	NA	CASRLGSGNTIYF
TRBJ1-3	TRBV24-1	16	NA	CATSASGLLSGNTIYF
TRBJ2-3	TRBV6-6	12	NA	CASSHRLDTQYF
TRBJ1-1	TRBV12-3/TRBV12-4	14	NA	CASRDNTGYTEAFF
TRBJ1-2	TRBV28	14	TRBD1	CASSAGQGGAGYTF
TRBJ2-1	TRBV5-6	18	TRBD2	CASSLVLAGGETYNEQFF
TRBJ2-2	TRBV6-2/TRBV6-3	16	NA	CASSYFSGFGNGELFF
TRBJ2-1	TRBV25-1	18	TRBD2	CASSEWLAGGSLYNEQFF
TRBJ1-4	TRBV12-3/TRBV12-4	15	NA	CASSPSRGIDEKLFF
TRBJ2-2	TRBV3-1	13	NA	CASTRGVAGELFF
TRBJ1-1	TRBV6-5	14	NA	CASSPGGIDTEAFF
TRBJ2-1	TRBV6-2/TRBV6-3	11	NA	CASSIPGEQFF
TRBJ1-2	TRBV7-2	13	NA	CASSEDVSYGYTF
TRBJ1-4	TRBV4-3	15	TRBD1	CASSQEGGLGEKLFF